The 32 T cell receptor beta chains presented below share a single source sample, sequenced in a study of blood T cell repertoires in COVID-19. Data came from immunoSEQ multiplex PCR; TCRdb stores just in-frame clones and leaves some out. Counted here are around 250,000 clones, 70% to 90% occurring once; the ten biggest clones make up 1.5% to 2%. Source material: PBMCs or T cells enriched from blood (not recorded which). The receptor source for this set is a woman aged 45-60 years who had recovered from COVID-19.

The chain carries TRBV6-5 and TRBJ1-5, with D perhaps matching TRBD1 (5 bases). The CDR3 loop spans 16 amino acids. V gave up 0 bases and J gave up 4 bases, with 13 bases separating them. Germline lookup yields CDR1 MNHEY and CDR2 SVGAGI. In DNA form, the CDR3 reads TGTGCCAGCAGTTACTCGACCCCAGGGAGGAATCAGCCCCAGCATTTT. Protein sequence: CASSYSTPGRNQPQHF.

The J gene is TRBJ1-1, the V gene TRBV6-5; 10 bases fit TRBD1. The germline V gene has CDR1 MNHEY and CDR2 SVGAGI. V was pared by 7 bases and J by 4 bases, with 3 bases of the junction left unmatched. The CDR3 is made up of 13 amino acids. The CDR3 protein is CASTGQGSTEAFF. CDR3 bases: TGTGCCAGCACGGGACAGGGGAGCACTGAAGCTTTCTTT.

CDR3 in DNA: TGCGCCAGCAGCCGGGCGGCCTCTAGCGGTCAAGAGACCCAGTACTTC. It translates to CASSRAASSGQETQYF. The chain combines TRBV5-1 with TRBJ2-5; TRBD2 aligns across 7 bases. This CDR3 spans 16 amino acids. Germline CDR1 is SGHRS and CDR2 is YFSETQ. Losses at the gene ends were 4 bases for V and 2 bases for J; bases not matched to a gene: 11.

The CDR3 loop reads CASSLRSGANYGYTF. Written as DNA, the CDR3 is TGCGCCAGCAGCTTGCGATCTGGAGCTAACTATGGCTACACCTTC. The chain uses TRBV4-1 and TRBJ1-2, with D uncertain. The V end lost 5 bases, the J end lost 0 bases, and 13 bases lay between the germline ends. Germline values: CDR1 MGHRA, CDR2 YSYEKL. This CDR3 is built from 15 residues.

With respect to this clone: In the same sample, other DNA sequences code for this CDR3. This chain links TRBV27 with TRBJ2-7; 8 nucleotides line up with TRBD2. Per the germline V gene, CDR1 is MNHEY and CDR2 is SMNVEV (reference sequence). The CDR3 spans 14 residues. The V gene end was trimmed by 5 bases and the J gene end by 2 bases; junction bases not matched to a gene: 5. The CDR3 DNA sequence: TGTGCCAGCAGTCCCCTAGCGGGTACCTACGAGCAGTACTTC. It encodes CASSPLAGTYEQYF.

The rearrangement links TRBV28 to TRBJ1-2, with 7 positions matching TRBD1. From germline, CDR1 is MDHEN and CDR2 SYDVKM. V was clipped by 5 bases and J by 2 bases; unmatched bases: 8. The CDR3 extends over 15 amino acids. CDR3 DNA sequence: TGTGCCAGCAGTAACCGGGAGGGGGCCAACTATGGCTACACCTTC. Amino acids: CASSNREGANYGYTF.

The chain recombines TRBV28 with TRBJ2-7; 8 positions agree with TRBD1. The germline CDR1 and CDR2 sequences are MDHEN and SYDVKM. With V trimmed by 10 bases and J by 5 bases, 13 bases remained unmatched. The CDR3 runs 14 residues. The CDR3 nucleotides are TGTGCCACCTCAGTGGGGACAGGCGTCAACGAGCAGTACTTC. Translation: CATSVGTGVNEQYF.

The V call is TRBV18, the J call TRBJ1-1, with D perhaps TRBD1 (6 bases). The CDR3 has 16 residues. The germline V gene encodes CDR1 KGHSH and CDR2 LQKENI. V was shortened by 5 bases and J by 0 bases, with 16 bases between the two germline ends. Here the CDR3 reads CASSVDQTGMNTEAFF. Here the CDR3 DNA reads TGTGCCAGCTCAGTCGACCAGACAGGCATGAACACTGAAGCTTTCTTT.

V is TRBV6-5 and J is TRBJ1-1, with D hard to call. This CDR3 has 15 residues. From germline, CDR1 is MNHEY and CDR2 SVGAGI. V was pared by 0 bases and J by 0 bases, with 8 bases between. CDR3 loop: CASSYSTGLNTEAFF. In DNA, the CDR3 is TGTGCCAGCAGTTACTCGACTGGCTTGAACACTGAAGCTTTCTTT.

V and J are TRBV6-8 and TRBJ2-7, with 8 bases aligning to TRBD1. The germline V gene has CDR1 MNHGY and CDR2 SAAAGT. V gave up 6 bases and J gave up 3 bases; unmatched junction bases: 7. The CDR3 contains 14 residues. The CDR3 is CASRGQVLRYEQYF. In nucleotides, the CDR3 is TGTGCCAGCAGGGGACAGGTTCTTCGCTACGAGCAGTACTTC.

J is TRBJ2-3 and V is TRBV7-9; D uncertain. The germline CDR1 and CDR2 sequences are SEHNR and FQNEAQ (reference sequence). The CDR3 consists of 14 residues. The V and J ends lost 5 bases and 2 bases respectively, with 11 bases between them. The CDR3 DNA is TGTGCCAGCAGCCATAGTCTAGACACAGATACGCAGTATTTT. As protein: CASSHSLDTDTQYF. The entire variable domain, with the rest obtained from reference TRBV7-9 and TRBJ2-3, is as follows: DTGVSQNPRHKITKRGQNVTFRCDPISEHNRLYWYRQTLGQGPEFLTYFQNEAQLEKSRLLSDRFSAERPKGSFSTLEIQRTEQGDSAMYLCASSHSLDTDTQYFGPGTRLTVL.

This chain links TRBV27 with TRBJ1-6; D is possibly TRBD1 (5 bases). Trimming removed 3 bases at V and 0 bases at J, with 9 bases between. The germline gives CDR1 MNHEY, CDR2 SMNVEV (reference sequence). This CDR3 comprises 16 residues. The CDR3 DNA sequence: TGTGCCAGCAGTTTCGACAGCCGCTCCTATAATTCACCCCTCCACTTT. Translated, it gives CASSFDSRSYNSPLHF.

The chain's CDR3 is CAISGGREGTYEQYF. The CDR3 coding sequence is TGTGCCATCAGTGGGGGTAGGGAGGGGACCTACGAGCAGTACTTC. The chain recombines TRBV10-3 with TRBJ2-7; TRBD2 aligns across 7 bases. Germline V gene sequence: CDR1 ENHRY, CDR2 SYGVKD. The CDR3 runs to 15 residues. V gave up 4 bases and J gave up 2 bases; unmatched junction bases: 8.

At least ten counts were recorded for this clone. This rearrangement joins TRBV24-1 to TRBJ2-1; the match to TRBD2 covers 9 bases. J lost 9 bases, V lost 1 base, and 6 bases had no gene match. This CDR3 is built from 15 residues. Germline V gives CDR1 KGHDR, CDR2 SFDVKD. The CDR3 loop is CATSDFNRLAAEQFF. CDR3 bases: TGTGCCACCAGTGATTTCAATCGACTAGCGGCTGAGCAGTTCTTC.

CDR3 nucleotide sequence: TGTGCCAGCAGTCCCCAAGACCCAGCGTCCTCCTACAATGAGCAGTTCTTC. Amino acid sequence: CASSPQDPASSYNEQFF. The V gene is TRBV27, the J gene TRBJ2-1; the D is unclear. Trimming pared 5 bases from V and 0 bases from J, leaving 17 bases between. CDR3 length: 17 residues. The germline V gene has CDR1 MNHEY and CDR2 SMNVEV (reference sequence).

The rearrangement links TRBV20-1 to TRBJ2-3; 7 nucleotides match TRBD2. Germline trimming cut 3 bases from V and 1 base from J; bases unmatched to any gene: 7. CDR3 length: 15 amino acids. Germline V CDR1 and CDR2: DFQATT, SNEGSKA (reference sequence). CDR3 region: CSASPIAGGTDTQYF. The CDR3 coding sequence is TGCAGTGCTAGTCCCATTGCGGGAGGCACAGATACGCAGTATTTT.

This clone has a single count. The rearrangement uses TRBV19 and TRBJ2-1, with 9 bases fitting TRBD1. CDR3 length equals 14 residues. Germline trimming cut 7 bases from V and 7 bases from J; bases unmatched to any gene: 8. CDR1 is LNHDA, CDR2 SQIVND, per germline (reference sequence). The chain's CDR3 is CASTTDRGGNEQFF. CDR3 nucleotides: TGTGCCAGTACCACCGACAGGGGGGGGAATGAGCAGTTCTTC.

The chain combines TRBV2 with TRBJ1-6; no definite D call. The germline CDR1 and CDR2 sequences are SNHLY and FYNNEI. This CDR3 is 13 amino acids long. The V and J ends lost 6 bases and 7 bases respectively, with 10 bases between them. Here the CDR3 reads CASREARNSPLHF. The CDR3 DNA is TGTGCCAGCAGGGAGGCCCGCAATTCACCCCTCCACTTT.

V is TRBV2 and J is TRBJ1-4, with D uncertain. Germline assignment: CDR1 SNHLY and CDR2 FYNNEI. This CDR3 spans 14 amino acids. The V end lost 8 bases, the J end lost 8 bases, and 18 bases lay between the germline ends. DNA for the CDR3: TGTGCCAGCGTTCTGGAGGAGGGTAGGGAAAAACTGTTTTTT. It encodes CASVLEEGREKLFF.

The rearrangement joins TRBV24-1 to TRBJ2-3; a weak D match, TRBD2 (6 bases). The CDR3 has 16 residues. The V end lost 4 bases, the J end lost 0 bases, and 13 bases lay between the germline ends. Germline loops: CDR1 KGHDR, CDR2 SFDVKD. This chain's CDR3 is CATSEAPGTSTDTQYF. CDR3 DNA: TGTGCCACCAGTGAGGCCCCAGGGACTAGCACAGATACGCAGTATTTT.

The chain carries TRBV19 and TRBJ1-3; possible D gene TRBD1, 6 bases. Germline values: CDR1 LNHDA, CDR2 SQIVND (reference sequence). The CDR3 has 14 residues. V lost 4 bases, J lost 2 bases, and 9 bases lay in between. CDR3 loop: CASSTGATGNTIYF. The CDR3 DNA sequence: TGTGCCAGTAGTACAGGGGCCACTGGAAACACCATATATTTT.

J is TRBJ2-5 and V is TRBV28; D gene ambiguous. Germline V CDR1 and CDR2: MDHEN, SYDVKM. The CDR3 length is 17 residues. Trimming shortened V by 6 bases and J by 1 base, and 21 bases separated the two germline ends. The CDR3 protein is CASRLRVRGYPQETQYF. CDR3 bases: TGTGCCAGCAGGCTCCGTGTCAGAGGATACCCCCAAGAGACCCAGTACTTC.

This chain uses TRBV2 with TRBJ1-4, with D tentatively TRBD1 (6 bases). V lost 2 bases and J 5 bases, leaving 9 bases between the germline ends. Germline assignment: CDR1 SNHLY and CDR2 FYNNEI. The CDR3 extends over 14 amino acids. The CDR3 spells CASSEQGKNEKLFF. CDR3 nucleotides: TGTGCCAGCAGTGAACAGGGGAAGAATGAAAAACTGTTTTTT. The full variable domain, completed using reference TRBV2 and TRBJ1-4, is EPEVTQTPSHQVTQMGQEVILRCVPISNHLYFYWYRQILGQKVEFLVSFYNNEISEKSEIFDDQFSVERPDGSNFTLKIRSTKLEDSAMYFCASSEQGKNEKLFFGSGTQLSVL.

This clone was recorded only once. This sequence joins TRBV28 and TRBJ2-5, with TRBD2 matching over 12 bases. V trimming: 6 bases; J trimming: 5 bases; junction bases outside the gene matches: 19. CDR3 length equals 19 residues. Germline-derived CDR1 and CDR2 are MDHEN and SYDVKM. In DNA form, the CDR3 reads TGTGCCAGCAGAGACACAGGGTGGGCTAGCGGGAGGGCCCGGGAGACCCAGTACTTC. It yields the protein CASRDTGWASGRARETQYF. Full variable domain (rest looked up from reference TRBV28 and TRBJ2-5): DVKVTQSSRYLVKRTGEKVFLECVQDMDHENMFWYRQDPGLGLRLIYFSYDVKMKEKGDIPEGYSVSREKKERFSLILESASTNQTSMYLCASRDTGWASGRARETQYFGPGTRLLVL.

The chain links TRBV27 to TRBJ2-7; 8 bases are a match to TRBD2. This CDR3 is built from 19 residues. Germline lookup yields CDR1 MNHEY and CDR2 SMNVEV (reference sequence). V was clipped by 6 bases and J by 0 bases; unmatched bases: 19. CDR3: CASSRAGGLRSGGSYEQYF. DNA for the CDR3: TGTGCCAGCAGCCGCGCGGGCGGGCTCCGGAGCGGGGGCTCCTACGAGCAGTACTTC.

This clone was recorded only once. The rearrangement joins TRBV5-5 to TRBJ2-1, with TRBD1 as a possible D gene (6 bases). The CDR3 sequence is 14 residues long. In germline, CDR1 is SGHKS, CDR2 YYEKEE (reference sequence). The germline V and J ends were trimmed by 2 bases and 6 bases, with 12 bases remaining between them. The CDR3 here is CASSFLPGANEQFF. The CDR3, as DNA: TGTGCCAGCAGCTTCCTTCCAGGGGCCAATGAGCAGTTCTTC.

V gene TRBV27 combines with J gene TRBJ2-5, with 9 bases matching TRBD2. Germline V gene lookup returns CDR1 MNHEY and CDR2 SMNVEV (reference sequence). The V and J ends lost 1 base and 8 bases, in that order; junction bases with no gene match: 8. The CDR3 is 15 amino acids. The CDR3 is CASSLLASGAGTQYF. The CDR3 nucleotides are TGTGCCAGCAGTTTATTGGCTAGCGGGGCTGGAACCCAGTACTTC.

This chain connects TRBV18 to TRBJ1-1; 8 bases fit TRBD1. After removal of 4 bases from V and 5 bases from J, the junction contained 12 bases not matched to a gene. The CDR3 runs to 16 residues. CDR1 KGHSH and CDR2 LQKENI come from the germline V gene. CDR3 DNA sequence: TGTGCCAGCTCACTGGGGACAGGCTTACTGGGGACTGAAGCTTTCTTT. This sequence encodes CASSLGTGLLGTEAFF.

V gene TRBV28 combines with J gene TRBJ1-2; a weak D match, TRBD1 (6 bases). The V and J ends lost 4 bases and 4 bases respectively, with 13 bases between them. Germline V lookup: CDR1 MDHEN, CDR2 SYDVKM. The CDR3 is made up of 14 amino acids. As DNA, the CDR3 is TGTGCCAGCAGTTCATCCACAGGGATCTATGGCTACACCTTC. Its protein product is CASSSSTGIYGYTF.

This chain joins TRBV28 and TRBJ1-1; tentative D call: TRBD1 (5 bases). With 3 bases removed from V and 5 bases from J, the gap between germline ends came to 16 bases. The length of the CDR3 is 15 residues. Germline V gene lookup returns CDR1 MDHEN and CDR2 SYDVKM. The CDR3 DNA sequence: TGTGCCAGCAGTTTCTCGGCGGGGGATGGAACTGAAGCTTTCTTT. It translates to CASSFSAGDGTEAFF.

This sequence joins TRBV18 and TRBJ1-1; 7 bases align to TRBD1. Germline V gives CDR1 KGHSH, CDR2 LQKENI. This CDR3 comprises 15 residues. V gave up 5 bases and J gave up 7 bases; unmatched junction bases: 13. CDR3 DNA: TGTGCCAGCTCAACGAACCAGGGGGGAACGATTGAAGCTTTCTTT. Encoded protein: CASSTNQGGTIEAFF.

This clone was found once. The genes are TRBV10-3 and TRBJ1-6; 9 nucleotides agree with TRBD1. CDR3 length equals 14 residues. Germline CDR1 reads ENHRY; CDR2 reads SYGVKD. V trimming: 6 bases; J trimming: 10 bases; junction bases outside the gene matches: 7. The chain's CDR3 is CAIRGTGKASPLHF. DNA for the CDR3: TGTGCCATCAGGGGGACAGGGAAGGCATCACCCCTCCACTTT.